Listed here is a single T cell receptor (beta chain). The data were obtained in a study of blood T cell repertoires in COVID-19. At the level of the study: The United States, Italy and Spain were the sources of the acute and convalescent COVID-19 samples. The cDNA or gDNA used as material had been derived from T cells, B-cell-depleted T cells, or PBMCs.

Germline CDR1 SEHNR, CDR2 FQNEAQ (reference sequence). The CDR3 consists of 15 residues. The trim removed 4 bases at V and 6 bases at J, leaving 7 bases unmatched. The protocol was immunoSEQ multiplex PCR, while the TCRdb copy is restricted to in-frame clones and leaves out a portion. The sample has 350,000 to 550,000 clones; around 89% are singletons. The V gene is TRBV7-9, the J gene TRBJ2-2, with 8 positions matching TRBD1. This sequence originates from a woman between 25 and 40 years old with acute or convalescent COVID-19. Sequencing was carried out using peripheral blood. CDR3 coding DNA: TGTGCCAGCAGCTCTGGACAGGGCTGGTCCGGGGAGCTGTTTTTT. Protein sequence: CASSSGQGWSGELFF. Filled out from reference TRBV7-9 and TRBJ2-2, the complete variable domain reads DTGVSQNPRHKITKRGQNVTFRCDPISEHNRLYWYRQTLGQGPEFLTYFQNEAQLEKSRLLSDRFSAERPKGSFSTLEIQRTEQGDSAMYLCASSSGQGWSGELFFGEGSRLTVL.